Here is one TCR beta chain with its context. Antigen: not known. TCRdb redid the calling of the 5' RACE reads with MiXCR, one entry per CDR3 protein. Of a few hundred thousand distinct CDR3 sequences in the sample, roughly 13% were seen once. The CDR3 is 15 amino acids. The germline V gene encodes CDR1 SGHRS and CDR2 YFSETQ. V shed 1 base and J 0 bases; nucleotides not matched to a gene: 3. The data stem from a study of CD8 T cells in ankylosing spondylitis. General study results and limits: Existing reports had already noted some motif variants in reactive arthritis synovial fluid and blood. According to the report, clones linked to the disease were significantly enriched in matched synovial fluid samples taken from ankylosing spondylitis patients. A TCR beta motif of seven or eight highly homologous variants appeared characteristic of ankylosing spondylitis blood. Relatively scarce in peripheral blood, disease-linked clones were CD8+.

The sequencing sample was made of blood, either unsorted or a sorted T cell fraction (not recorded which). The rearrangement links TRBV5-1 to TRBJ1-1, with TRBD1 matching over 7 bases. The TCR sequence derives from a male donor with ankylosing spondylitis. This CDR3 reads CASSLKGAMNTEAFF. The CDR3, as DNA: TGCGCCAGCAGCTTGAAGGGGGCGATGAACACTGAAGCTTTCTTT.